The subject of this entry is one TCR beta chain. Its antigen is unknown. One end of the junction fails to match germline, which may point to a read error. Production of TCR beta cDNA used roughly 0.55 ug total RNA together with a constant-region primer. Amplification in three nested multiplex PCR rounds with slightly modified ARM-PCR gave rise to TCR beta libraries. The study ran its first two PCR rounds for 9 to 10 cycles each, using TRBV1-TRBV30 forward primers and a C-beta reverse primer. TCRdb passed the multiplex PCR reads through MiXCR, listing each CDR3 protein once. In the table there are about 21,000 distinct CDR3 sequences, about 65% of which are singletons. The CDR3 extends over 14 amino acids. Germline-derived CDR1 and CDR2 are MNHEY and SVGEGT. The data are from a study of tumor-infiltrating lymphocytes in primary liver carcinoma. Findings and caveats of the study: Blood's top-250-clone fraction was significantly lower than that of tumors (p = 0.039).

Co-extracted RNA and DNA came from around 18-30 mg of unsorted bulk tissue. This TCR derives from a man aged 40-50 years with primary liver carcinoma and hepatitis B virus infection. Sequenced material: liver tumor tissue from sampling region 1. Subset meaning: tumor region T1, superior pole. The chain recombines TRBV6-2 or TRBV6-3 with TRBJ1-1, with unresolved D. CDR3 protein: CASSCPELNTEAFF. Here the CDR3 DNA reads TGTGCTAGCAGTTGCCCAGAGCTGAACACTGAGGCTTTCTTT.